The present T cell receptor (beta chain) was sequenced within a study of neoadjuvant anti-PD-1 for oral cavity cancer. Regarding time point: after neoadjuvant nivolumab, at surgical resection. Patients were newly diagnosed with stage II-IVA oral cavity squamous cell carcinoma without prior systemic or radiation treatment. The CDR3 consists of 14 residues. From germline, CDR1 is SGHRS and CDR2 YFSETQ. Deletions cut 4 bases from V and 5 bases from J, with 12 bases between. Survey sequencing of tumors mostly used approximately 5.2 ug DNA, two replicates. Using immunoSEQ multiplex PCR, the repertoire was profiled, and TCRdb retains in-frame clones only, with some absent. This sample has more than 20,000 clones, with around a quarter found just once.

The chain combines TRBV5-1 with TRBJ1-4; D call uncertain. The source was tumor tissue, collected after nivolumab (anti-PD-1) treatment. The TCR was taken from a person between 40 and 79 years old with oral cavity squamous cell carcinoma. CDR3 residues: CASSPQNLNEKLFF. DNA for the CDR3: TGCGCCAGCAGCCCACAGAACCTCAATGAAAAACTGTTTTTT.